Listed below are T cell receptor beta chains from one sample, sequenced in a study of cytomegalovirus exposure and HLA in healthy donors. Assay used: immunoSEQ multiplex PCR; TCRdb lists only in-frame clones, some missing. The sample contains about 120,000 clones, about 83% of which appear only once. Sequenced input: PBMCs. The source of these receptors is a female donor in good health and CMV-seronegative. Both conserved end residues are trimmed from each CDR3. A D gene is named only where the DNA matches it firmly. Expanded clones are given a class, and other clones once, few, many or no size at all.

d_call j_call clone_size v_call cdr3_aa
TRBD2 TRBJ2-3 . TRBV11-2 ASSARTSPTDTQY
TRBD2 TRBJ2-1 . TRBV25-1 ASSGRSGGDYNEQF
TRBD1 TRBJ1-2 few TRBV30 AWATGLEYGYT
. TRBJ1-2 . TRBV6-6 ASGGGSGYT
. TRBJ1-2 . TRBV13 ASSLRRSERSLHKSYGYT
. TRBJ1-5 once TRBV27 ASSPRVGRGNQPQH
. TRBJ2-3 . TRBV11-2 ASSLDTGGRDTQY
TRBD2 TRBJ2-2 . TRBV27 ASSPRTRGVNTGELF
. TRBJ1-4 . TRBV5-1 ASSLGTAGPEKLF
. TRBJ1-5 . TRBV6-1 ASREGNNQPQH
. TRBJ2-7 . TRBV5-5 ASSLSAAGLYEQY
TRBD2 TRBJ2-3 few TRBV5-6 ASSFKATTSGADTQY
TRBD2 TRBJ2-3 few TRBV29-1 SVDSSGGTVGTQY
TRBD1 TRBJ1-1 . TRBV9 ASSVGGARGQTIPYAAF
. TRBJ1-2 few TRBV5-8 ASTLQEGPYGYT
TRBD2 TRBJ2-7 . TRBV7-2 ASSPGGLAVSYEQY
TRBD2 TRBJ2-3 . TRBV5-1 ASSLGGGGGAADTQY
TRBD1 TRBJ2-5 . TRBV30 AWSSGGETQY
. TRBJ1-3 . TRBV14 ASSRRFNSGNTIY
TRBD1 TRBJ2-7 . TRBV5-4 ASSRRGQGYEQY
TRBD1 TRBJ2-7 . TRBV6-1 ASRKQGAGEQY
TRBD1 TRBJ1-2 . TRBV6-6 ASSGTASNYGYT
. TRBJ1-1 few TRBV5-6 ASSEMNTEAF
TRBD1 TRBJ2-7 . TRBV18 ASSLRDRGAGEQY
. TRBJ1-1 few TRBV9 ASSVVAGTEAF
. TRBJ2-1 few TRBV2 ASSERLVGNEQF
TRBD1 TRBJ2-7 . TRBV19 ASSIGQGIDEQY
. TRBJ1-2 few TRBV5-4 ASTSKGGSYGYT
TRBD1 TRBJ1-6 . TRBV30 AWRADRVGNSPLH
. TRBJ2-1 . TRBV7-2 ASSPRPNEQF
. TRBJ1-5 . TRBV5-5 ASSETGHQPQH
TRBD1 TRBJ2-5 . TRBV7-8 ASSPDREYQETQY
. TRBJ2-1 few TRBV4-3 ASSQERLPYNEQF
TRBD2 TRBJ2-2 . TRBV30 AWRGAGGPDTGELF
TRBD2 TRBJ2-7 . TRBV7-9 ASSPRTRGGEQY
TRBD2 TRBJ2-2 . TRBV10-1 ARPTSGGNTGELF
TRBD1 TRBJ2-7 few TRBV7-6 ASSGRDRDEQY
. TRBJ2-2 . TRBV10-2 ASRARGNTGELF
TRBD1 TRBJ2-7 . TRBV27 ASSRQGGYEQY
. TRBJ2-7 . TRBV10-2 ASSLLAGEGEQY
. TRBJ1-2 . TRBV5-6 ASSLGGLANYGYT
TRBD1 TRBJ1-1 few TRBV10-3 AISGQRSDTEAF
TRBD1 TRBJ2-3 few TRBV6-5 AISTGQGETDTQY
. TRBJ2-7 few TRBV5-1 ASSLGYNYEQY
. TRBJ1-1 . TRBV9 ASSVVAQGGNTEAF
. TRBJ1-4 . TRBV7-9 ASSSGGGGGWEKLF
. TRBJ1-1 . TRBV5-1 ASSAEPYTEAF
. TRBJ1-5 few TRBV10-2 ASSESAQPQH
TRBD1 TRBJ2-3 . TRBV5-4 ASSLTGTAGTDTQY
. TRBJ2-6 . TRBV9 ASSETGSVLT
. TRBJ1-2 . TRBV7-9 ASSLGQVYGYT
. TRBJ1-1 . TRBV15 ATSRGYEGTEAF
. TRBJ1-2 once TRBV19 ASSTRDIPLGWYGYT
TRBD1 TRBJ2-3 . TRBV30 AWTTGGDTQY
. TRBJ2-3 . TRBV7-9 ASSLGGLSDTQY
. TRBJ2-3 . TRBV13 ASTQRGAGTDTQY
TRBD2 TRBJ2-7 . TRBV7-8 ASSFGLGGGGRAGGTYEQY
TRBD1 TRBJ2-1 . TRBV9 ASSGGDRGWMGEQF
. TRBJ1-1 . TRBV6-5 ASSDDSRGES
. TRBJ1-5 . TRBV6-5 ASRPRIGGNQPQH